Below, 5 T cell receptor beta chains from the same sample are listed, as sequenced in a study of cytomegalovirus exposure and HLA in healthy donors. Some clones are missing from TCRdb's copy, which holds only in-frame ones; the method was immunoSEQ multiplex PCR. The table shows some 75,000 clones, with roughly 95% occurring only once. The sequenced sample consisted of PBMCs. The receptors derive from a woman in her late teens or twenties in good health and CMV-seronegative.

The chain joins TRBV28 to TRBJ2-6; D gene ambiguous. V was shortened by 6 bases and J by 0 bases, with 6 bases between the two germline ends. The germline CDR1 and CDR2 sequences are MDHEN and SYDVKM. The CDR3 runs to 14 residues. DNA for the CDR3: TGTGCCAGCAGCCTTTACTCTGGGGCCAACGTCCTGACTTTC. Translating gives CASSLYSGANVLTF.

The chain uses TRBV9 and TRBJ1-1; a possible D gene is TRBD1 (6 bases). V lost 3 bases and J lost 0, with 12 bases in between. Germline V CDR1 and CDR2: SGDLS, YYNGEE. The length of the CDR3 is 15 residues. The CDR3 region is CASSATGLMNTEAFF. CDR3 in DNA: TGTGCCAGCAGCGCAACAGGGTTAATGAACACTGAAGCTTTCTTT.

This chain links TRBV6-5 with TRBJ1-2; TRBD1 is a possible D gene (6 bases). CDR1 and CDR2 (germline): MNHEY, SVGAGI. Trimming took off 2 bases at V and 5 bases at J, with 15 bases between the two ends. The length of the CDR3 is 15 residues. The CDR3 nucleotides read TGTGCCAGCAGTTACGGCTTGCAGGGGCAGTATGGCTACACCTTC. Amino acids: CASSYGLQGQYGYTF.

This clone was counted once. The chain recombines TRBV19 with TRBJ2-1; the match to TRBD2 covers 7 bases. V lost 1 base, J lost 3 bases, and 6 bases stayed unmatched. Germline CDR1 reads LNHDA; CDR2 reads SQIVND (reference sequence). The CDR3 is 16 amino acids. The CDR3 DNA is TGTGCCAGTAGTATAGGTGCGGGACTAAACTACAATGAGCAGTTCTTC. Translating gives CASSIGAGLNYNEQFF.

V is TRBV4-1 and J is TRBJ2-7, with TRBD2 identical over 10 bases. Germline V gives CDR1 MGHRA, CDR2 YSYEKL. This CDR3 contains 15 residues. The ends lost 0 bases at V and 3 bases at J; junction bases unmatched: 2. The CDR3: CASSQDASGSYEQYF. CDR3 in DNA: TGCGCCAGCAGCCAAGATGCTAGCGGGAGCTACGAGCAGTACTTC.